Listed below are T cell receptor beta chains from one sample, sequenced in a study of shared clonotypes between healthy human individuals. Sequenced by immunoSEQ multiplex PCR; TCRdb stores in-frame clones only, minus some. The table records 950,000 to 1,100,000 clones, more than 60% of them present only once. The source material was memory CD4+ T cells sorted from blood. The receptor set was obtained from a man younger than 30 in good health. Both conserved end residues are part of each CDR3. Fields, in order: J gene, V gene, clone size, D gene, CDR3 DNA, CDR3 protein. D genes are given only for firm matches. Where a row states a size, it is once, few, many or the class of an expanded clone; other rows omit it.

TRBJ2-6 | TRBV28 | . | TRBD1 | TGTGCCAGCGGGTCCGGGACAGCATCTGGGGCCAACGTCCTGACTTTC | CASGSGTASGANVLTF
TRBJ1-2 | TRBV28 | few | . | TGTGCCAGCAAGGCCCCAGCTAACTATGGCTACACCTTC | CASKAPANYGYTF
TRBJ1-3 | TRBV6-5 | . | . | TGTGCCAGCAGTTACACCGGCAGGGAGGACACCATATATTTT | CASSYTGREDTIYF
TRBJ2-2 | TRBV10-2 | . | . | TGCGCCAGCACCAGCCGGGACCGCACCGGGGAGCTGTTTTTT | CASTSRDRTGELFF
TRBJ1-4 | TRBV11-2 | . | . | TGTGCCAGCAGCTTAGAAGGGGGGGCGGCGACTAATGAAAAACTGTTTTTT | CASSLEGGAATNEKLFF
TRBJ2-7 | TRBV18 | . | . | TGTGCCAGCTCGACCGGGGGACAGAGGACCTACGAGCAGTACTTC | CASSTGGQRTYEQYF
TRBJ2-7 | TRBV7-9 | . | . | TGTGCCAGCAGCTTTTCCGGGACTCGATACGAGCAGTACTTC | CASSFSGTRYEQYF
TRBJ1-1 | TRBV15 | . | . | TGTGCCACCAGGGCGGAGGGTTCTAGCACTGAAGCTTTCTTT | CATRAEGSSTEAFF
TRBJ1-6 | TRBV2 | many | TRBD1 | TGTGCCAGCTGCCGACAGGGTCCCTATAATTCACCCCTCCACTTT | CASCRQGPYNSPLHF
TRBJ2-5 | TRBV2 | few | . | TGTGCCAGCTCTAGGGCCCTCCAGGAGACCCAGTACTTC | CASSRALQETQYF
TRBJ2-2 | TRBV5-4 | . | . | TGTGCCAGCAGTCCTCTGGCCGGGAACACCGGGGAGCTGTTTTTT | CASSPLAGNTGELFF
TRBJ1-1 | TRBV6-5 | once | . | TGTGCCAGCACCCCCGACACACTGAACACTGAAGCTTTCTTT | CASTPDTLNTEAFF
TRBJ2-2 | TRBV7-9 | few | . | TGTGCCAGCAGCTTTGGAAGCGGGGAGCTGTTTTTT | CASSFGSGELFF
TRBJ2-2 | TRBV10-3 | . | . | TGTGCCATCTCTGGCGCCGGGGAGCTGTTTTTT | CAISGAGELFF
TRBJ2-1 | TRBV6-1 | . | . | TGTGCCAGCAGTGGCCGGTCCGTCGATGAGCAGTTCTTC | CASSGRSVDEQFF
TRBJ1-2 | TRBV29-1 | . | . | TGCAGCGTCCATCGGCCAACAGGCTATGGCTACACCTTC | CSVHRPTGYGYTF
TRBJ2-3 | TRBV30 | . | TRBD1 | TGTGCCTGGAGTGTAGGTCAGGGGGCGTCAGATACGCAGTATTTT | CAWSVGQGASDTQYF
TRBJ1-1 | TRBV7-9 | . | . | TGTGCCACCACCGGTTGGGGTAGGAACACTGAAGCTTTCTTT | CATTGWGRNTEAFF
TRBJ2-3 | TRBV7-3 | . | . | TGTGCCAGCAGCTTAGGGGGCCTTAAGGGAGATACGCAGTATTTT | CASSLGGLKGDTQYF
TRBJ2-7 | TRBV27 | many | TRBD2 | TGTGCCAGCAGTTCCCTAACGCTAGCGGGAGGTGACGAGCAGTACTTC | CASSSLTLAGGDEQYF
TRBJ2-7 | TRBV7-2 | . | . | TGTGCCAGCAGCTTATCTGCGGGACTCTCCTACGAGCAGTACTTC | CASSLSAGLSYEQYF
TRBJ2-5 | TRBV7-2 | . | . | TGTGCCAGCATATCAGGGGCTCGAGAGACCCAGTACTTC | CASISGARETQYF
TRBJ2-1 | TRBV7-2 | . | TRBD2 | TGTGCCAGCAGCTCGGGGGGGGCCCTTTATGAGCAGTTCTTC | CASSSGGALYEQFF
TRBJ2-1 | TRBV11-2 | . | TRBD2 | TGTGCCAGCAGCATGACTAGCGGGACCTTCGGTGAGCAGTTCTTC | CASSMTSGTFGEQFF